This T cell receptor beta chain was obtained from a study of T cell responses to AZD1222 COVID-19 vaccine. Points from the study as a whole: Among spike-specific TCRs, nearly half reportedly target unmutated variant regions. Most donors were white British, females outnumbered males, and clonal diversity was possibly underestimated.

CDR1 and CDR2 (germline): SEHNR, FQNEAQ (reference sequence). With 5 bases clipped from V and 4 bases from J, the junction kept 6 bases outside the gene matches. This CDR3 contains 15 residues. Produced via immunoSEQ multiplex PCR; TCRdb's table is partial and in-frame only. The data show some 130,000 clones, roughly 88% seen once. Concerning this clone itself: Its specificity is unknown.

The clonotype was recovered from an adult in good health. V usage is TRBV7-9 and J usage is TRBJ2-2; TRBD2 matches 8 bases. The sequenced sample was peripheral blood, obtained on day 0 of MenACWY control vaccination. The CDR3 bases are TGTGCCAGCAGCCGAGGACTAGCTTTCACCGGGGAGCTGTTTTTT. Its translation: CASSRGLAFTGELFF.